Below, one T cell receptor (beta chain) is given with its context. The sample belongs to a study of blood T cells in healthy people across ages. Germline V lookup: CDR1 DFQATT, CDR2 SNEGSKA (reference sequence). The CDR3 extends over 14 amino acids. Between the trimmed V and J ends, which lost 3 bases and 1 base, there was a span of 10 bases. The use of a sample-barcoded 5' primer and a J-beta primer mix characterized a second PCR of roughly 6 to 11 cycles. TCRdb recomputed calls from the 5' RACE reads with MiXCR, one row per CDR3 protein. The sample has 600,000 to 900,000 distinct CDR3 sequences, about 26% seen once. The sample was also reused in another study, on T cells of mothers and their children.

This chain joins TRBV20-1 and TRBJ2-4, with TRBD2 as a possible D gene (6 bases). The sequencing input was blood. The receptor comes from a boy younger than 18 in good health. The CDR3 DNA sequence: TGCAGTGCTAGGGAGGGAAGGGCCAAAAACATTCAGTACTTC. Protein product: CSAREGRAKNIQYF.